This is a list of T cell receptor beta chains from one sample in a study of T cell changes during pregnancy in multiple sclerosis. Assay used: immunoSEQ multiplex PCR; TCRdb lists only in-frame clones, some missing. The sample lists around 77,000 clones, roughly 92% occurring once. Material: peripheral blood, obtained in the third trimester of pregnancy. The receptors derive from a female donor with multiple sclerosis, enrolled in a pregnancy study. Each CDR3 is given with its conserved first and last residue. Fields, in order: clone size, J gene, D gene, V gene, CDR3 DNA, CDR3 protein. A D gene is named only where the DNA matches it firmly. Clone size is not always given. Where it is, it says once, few, many or a class for expanded clones.

clone size: NA; J gene: TRBJ1-4; D gene: NA; V gene: TRBV7-2; CDR3 DNA: TGTGCCAGCAGCTTAACTTACAGGAGATTTAATGAAAAACTGTTTTTT; CDR3 protein: CASSLTYRRFNEKLFF
clone size: NA; J gene: TRBJ2-1; D gene: TRBD2; V gene: TRBV6-1; CDR3 DNA: TGTGCCAGCAGCGAGGGGACTAGCGGGATCGATGAGCAGTTCTTC; CDR3 protein: CASSEGTSGIDEQFF
clone size: NA; J gene: TRBJ1-4; D gene: TRBD1; V gene: TRBV5-6; CDR3 DNA: TGTGCCAGCAGCTTGGGACAGGGTCTTTATGAAAAACTGTTTTTT; CDR3 protein: CASSLGQGLYEKLFF
clone size: NA; J gene: TRBJ2-1; D gene: TRBD2; V gene: TRBV6-5; CDR3 DNA: TGTGCCAGCAGTTACTCGCTAGCGGCATACAATGAGCAGTTCTTC; CDR3 protein: CASSYSLAAYNEQFF
clone size: NA; J gene: TRBJ2-1; D gene: NA; V gene: TRBV11-2; CDR3 DNA: TGTGCCAGCACCCGGGGGAACAATGAGCAGTTCTTC; CDR3 protein: CASTRGNNEQFF
clone size: NA; J gene: TRBJ2-2; D gene: TRBD1; V gene: TRBV6-6; CDR3 DNA: TGTGCCAGCAGTTACCTTGACAGGGGCTACACCGGGGAGCTGTTTTTT; CDR3 protein: CASSYLDRGYTGELFF
clone size: NA; J gene: TRBJ1-5; D gene: TRBD1; V gene: TRBV30; CDR3 DNA: TGTGCCTGGAGTGTAACAGGGGGTCAGCCCCAGCATTTT; CDR3 protein: CAWSVTGGQPQHF
clone size: once; J gene: TRBJ1-5; D gene: NA; V gene: TRBV2; CDR3 DNA: TGTGCCAGCCTCAGGCAGGGTAATCAGCCCCAGCATTTT; CDR3 protein: CASLRQGNQPQHF
clone size: NA; J gene: TRBJ2-4; D gene: NA; V gene: TRBV7-9; CDR3 DNA: TGTGCCAGCAGCTTAGGGTGGGAGACCCTAGCCAAAAACATTCAGTACTTC; CDR3 protein: CASSLGWETLAKNIQYF
clone size: NA; J gene: TRBJ1-5; D gene: TRBD1; V gene: TRBV27; CDR3 DNA: TGTGCCAGCAGTTTAGGGACAGACAATCAGCCCCAGCATTTT; CDR3 protein: CASSLGTDNQPQHF